This TCR beta chain is drawn from a study of shared clonotypes between healthy human individuals. Study overall: Used for every donor were three CD4 naive, three CD4 memory, two CD8 naive and one CD8 memory plate.

Some clones are missing from TCRdb's copy, which holds only in-frame ones; the method was immunoSEQ multiplex PCR. The sample holds roughly 2.5 million clones, approximately 90% seen once. Germline V gene data show CDR1 as ENHRY and CDR2 as SYGVKD. This CDR3 has 12 amino acids. The germline V and J ends were trimmed by 2 bases and 6 bases, with 7 bases remaining between them. Comments on this clone: The same CDR3 is also encoded by other DNA sequences in this sample.

The CD4+ fraction was divided into a CD45RA+ naive subset and a CD45RA-negative memory subset. The sequencing sample was made of naive CD4+ T cells sorted from blood. Subset specified: CD45RA+ positively selected. The chain employs TRBV10-3 and TRBJ1-1; D unresolved. This receptor was identified in a man younger than 30 in good health. CDR3 region: CAISESEAEAFF. DNA of the CDR3: TGTGCCATCAGTGAGAGTGAAGCTGAAGCTTTCTTT.